These T cell receptor beta chains were read from a single sample in a study of blood T cell repertoires in COVID-19. The data were produced by immunoSEQ multiplex PCR, yet TCRdb's version contains in-frame clones alone and is incomplete. The sample yields about 260,000 clones, roughly 88% seen once. The sequenced material came from PBMCs or T cells enriched from blood (not recorded which). The receptors come from a woman aged 45-59 years who had recovered from COVID-19. Each CDR3 is given with its conserved first and last residue. D genes are given only for firm matches. Not every row has a clone size; where given, it reads once, few, many or a size class.

>TRBJ2-7|NA|NA|TRBV30
CAWSVQVPIYEQYF
>TRBJ1-6|NA|NA|TRBV28
CASKGNSPLHF
>TRBJ1-5|NA|NA|TRBV6-5
CASRKEQVGQPQHF
>TRBJ2-5|NA|NA|TRBV7-2
CASSLAGGPQTQYF
>TRBJ2-1|NA|NA|TRBV3-1/TRBV3-2
CASSHPGGNNEQFF
>TRBJ1-5|NA|NA|TRBV2
CASSEWRAPEPQHF
>TRBJ1-1|NA|NA|TRBV4-3
CASSQDRRGYTEAFF
>TRBJ1-6|NA|TRBD1|TRBV19
CASSMRTGNSPLHF
>TRBJ1-3|NA|NA|TRBV27
CASSFRGYSGNTIYF
>TRBJ2-3|few|NA|TRBV27
CASIKPPGKRQYF
>TRBJ2-5|NA|TRBD1|TRBV9
CASSVDDRGRRETQYF
>TRBJ2-1|NA|NA|TRBV11-3
CASSFTYNEQFF
>TRBJ2-5|NA|TRBD1|TRBV25-1
CASSDSGQLKETQYF
>TRBJ2-7|once|NA|TRBV30
CAWSVRRPFYEQYF
>TRBJ2-2|NA|NA|TRBV7-9
CASREGAWGGTRGTGELFF
>TRBJ1-2|NA|NA|TRBV3-1/TRBV3-2
CASRGGQGYGYTF
>TRBJ2-7|NA|TRBD1|TRBV7-2
CASSLGTGGPYEQYF
>TRBJ1-1|NA|NA|TRBV6-5
CASSYGVVRNTEAFF
>TRBJ1-1|NA|NA|TRBV10-3
CAISESRWGGTEAFF
>TRBJ2-7|NA|NA|TRBV5-1
CASSLGAGLHEQYF
>TRBJ2-3|NA|TRBD2|TRBV7-6
CASSLGGLAGWADTQYF
>TRBJ1-3|NA|NA|TRBV9
CASSRLQFSGNTIYF
>TRBJ2-5|NA|TRBD2|TRBV19
CASTRGGAQETQYF
>TRBJ1-1|NA|NA|TRBV5-1
CASSPDRLNTEAFF
>TRBJ1-5|NA|NA|TRBV10-3
CAISESRPELYSNQPQHF
>TRBJ1-5|NA|TRBD1|TRBV28
CASSVRDRGSGQPQHF
>TRBJ1-5|few|NA|TRBV5-8
CASSPGDTLSNQPQHF
>TRBJ1-6|NA|TRBD1|TRBV4-3
CASSQDSRGRNSPLHF
>TRBJ2-7|NA|NA|TRBV3-1/TRBV3-2
CASNSAGTYEQYF
>TRBJ1-6|NA|NA|TRBV13
CASSLRGSSYNSPLHF
>TRBJ2-3|NA|NA|TRBV5-4
CASSLAFGGGTDTQYF
>TRBJ2-2|NA|NA|TRBV28
CASTQGGVGTGELFF
>TRBJ2-7|once|NA|TRBV5-1
CASSVTGTNAYEQYF
>TRBJ2-7|NA|NA|TRBV7-9
CASSFPRGRSYEQYF
>TRBJ2-7|NA|NA|TRBV4-3
CASSSGHAYEQYF
>TRBJ2-3|NA|TRBD2|TRBV3-1/TRBV3-2
CASRRGLAVADTQYF
>TRBJ2-5|NA|NA|TRBV28
CASSLGGRETQYF
>TRBJ1-1|NA|NA|TRBV7-9
CASSLGHSNTEAFF
>TRBJ1-1|NA|NA|TRBV28
CASSLRQSAEAFF
>TRBJ2-7|NA|NA|TRBV6-2/TRBV6-3
CASSFLYEQYF
>TRBJ2-5|NA|NA|TRBV5-4
CASSFRRGGETQYF
>TRBJ2-5|NA|TRBD2|TRBV7-2
CASSPSGRAGETQYF
>TRBJ1-3|NA|NA|TRBV11-3
CASSLYQGISGNTIYF
>TRBJ1-5|NA|NA|TRBV3-1/TRBV3-2
CASSRGWNQPQHF
>TRBJ1-2|NA|TRBD1|TRBV5-6
CASSAGQGSSGYTF
>TRBJ1-3|NA|NA|TRBV7-2
CASSSGVSGNTIYF
>TRBJ1-3|NA|NA|TRBV30
CAWSVRRGRGKRNTIYF
>TRBJ2-5|NA|TRBD2|TRBV2
CASAGGETQYF
>TRBJ1-6|NA|NA|TRBV7-6
CASSLGRTSNNSPLHF
>TRBJ1-2|NA|NA|TRBV19
CASSNPPSGYYGYTF